A selection of T cell receptor beta chains follows, all from one sample in a study of a mutant IDH1 vaccine in newly diagnosed glioma. No antigens are known for them. Method: immunoSEQ multiplex PCR; TCRdb's copy keeps in-frame clones and lacks some. The profile shows around 50,000 clones, roughly 80% of them singletons. The sequencing here drew on PBMCs, taken from a glioma patient whose treatment included an IDH1 peptide vaccine. The receptor source for this set is a woman between 18 and 29 years old with glioma. The CDR3 runs from the conserved cysteine through the conserved F or W. D genes are given only for firm matches. Clone sizes are given selectively: once, few, many, or a class where the clone is expanded.

>TRBV19|NA|NA|TRBJ2-6
TGTGCCAGTAGAGGAGGTATCTCTGGGGCCAACGTCCTGACTTTC
CASRGGISGANVLTF
>TRBV6-1|NA|NA|TRBJ2-1
TGTGCCAGCAGCCGACCGTTCGGGTCCTACAATGAGCAGTTCTTC
CASSRPFGSYNEQFF
>TRBV5-4|TRBD2|NA|TRBJ2-1
TGTGCCAGCAGCTTGTCACTAGCGGGGGGGCTGGGACAGTTCTTC
CASSLSLAGGLGQFF
>TRBV11-3|TRBD2|NA|TRBJ2-3
TGTGCCAGCAGCTTACTAGCGGGAGCCACAGATACGCAGTATTTT
CASSLLAGATDTQYF
>TRBV7-2|NA|NA|TRBJ1-1
TGTGCCAGCAGCTTGGCCGGTTCGGGGGGCTATGGAGCTTTCTTT
CASSLAGSGGYGAFF
>TRBV9|NA|NA|TRBJ1-5
TGTGCCAGCAGCGAGGAGGGGAATAGCAATCAGCCCCAGCATTTT
CASSEEGNSNQPQHF
>TRBV13|NA|NA|TRBJ1-2
TGTGCCAGCAGCTTAGGCCTCACAGCTTATGGCTACACCTTC
CASSLGLTAYGYTF
>TRBV19|NA|NA|TRBJ1-2
TGTGCCAGTAGTACATTAGACGGAGCCTATGGCTACACCTTC
CASSTLDGAYGYTF
>TRBV9|NA|NA|TRBJ1-4
TGTGCCAGCAGCGCCGGGACAAGCGCGGGGGAACTGTTTTTT
CASSAGTSAGELFF
>TRBV7-6|NA|NA|TRBJ1-3
TGTGCCAGCAGCTTAGGGGGGGGCTCTGGAAACACCATATATTTT
CASSLGGGSGNTIYF
>TRBV29-1|NA|NA|TRBJ2-3
TGCAGCGCGCCAGGGAGGACTAGCACAGATACGCAGTATTTT
CSAPGRTSTDTQYF
>TRBV7-8|TRBD2|NA|TRBJ2-7
TGTGCCAGCAGCTTAGAGGGACTAGGATTCCAGTCCTACGAGCAGTACTTC
CASSLEGLGFQSYEQYF
>TRBV6-5|TRBD2|NA|TRBJ2-7
TGTGCCAGCAGTTCCACGCCGGGAGGCTCCGAGCAGTACTTC
CASSSTPGGSEQYF
>TRBV29-1|NA|NA|TRBJ2-3
TGCAGCCTTCCTCAGAGGGAAAGCGGCACAGATACGCAGTATTTT
CSLPQRESGTDTQYF
>TRBV5-6|TRBD1|NA|TRBJ1-6
TGTGCCAGCAGCGCGACAGGGGGCCCTTCACCCCTCCACTTT
CASSATGGPSPLHF
>TRBV19|NA|NA|TRBJ2-1
TGTGCCAGTAGTATGGGCAATTACAATGAGCAGTTCTTC
CASSMGNYNEQFF
>TRBV27|NA|NA|TRBJ2-1
TGTGCCAGCAGTTGGCAGGGGAGGGTCAATGAGCAGTTCTTC
CASSWQGRVNEQFF
>TRBV6-4|NA|NA|TRBJ1-1
TGTGCCAGCAGTGAGGGTACGAACACTGAAGCTTTCTTT
CASSEGTNTEAFF
>TRBV7-9|NA|NA|TRBJ1-2
TGTGCCAGCAGCTTCCGGCCCAACTATGGCTACACCTTC
CASSFRPNYGYTF
>TRBV9|TRBD1|NA|TRBJ2-2
TGTGCCAGCAGCTCAGGGGGCTGGGCCACCGGGGAGCTGTTTTTT
CASSSGGWATGELFF
>TRBV7-8|NA|NA|TRBJ2-3
TGTGCCAGCAGCTTAGATTGGTCTAACCCTTTCACAGATACGCAGTATTTT
CASSLDWSNPFTDTQYF
>TRBV5-6|NA|NA|TRBJ2-5
TGTGCCAGCAGCCCCCCGTCTGGGTCCAAAGAGACCCAGTACTTC
CASSPPSGSKETQYF
>TRBV18|NA|NA|TRBJ2-5
TGTGCCAGCTCACCTTTAGGGCCACCTCAAGAGACCCAGTACTTC
CASSPLGPPQETQYF
>TRBV30|NA|NA|TRBJ2-6
TGTGCCTGGAGTACGGGCGGCTCTGGGGCCAACGTCCTGACTTTC
CAWSTGGSGANVLTF
>TRBV7-9|NA|NA|TRBJ2-7
TGTGCCAGCAGCGGGACCTACGAGCAGTACTTC
CASSGTYEQYF
>TRBV19|NA|NA|TRBJ1-5
TGTGCCAGTAGTATCGCGAGAGGGGGCAATCAGCCCCAGCATTTT
CASSIARGGNQPQHF
>TRBV27|TRBD2|NA|TRBJ2-7
TGTGCCAGCAGTTTTACAGCGGGGGTGTCCTACGAGCAGTACTTC
CASSFTAGVSYEQYF
>TRBV27|NA|NA|TRBJ2-1
TGTGCCAGCAGTTTCGACACGTACAATGAGCAGTTCTTC
CASSFDTYNEQFF
>TRBV6-5|NA|NA|TRBJ2-7
TGTGCCAGCAGACGACGGGAGCCCTACGAGCAGTACTTC
CASRRREPYEQYF
>TRBV27|TRBD1|NA|TRBJ1-5
TGTGCCAGCAGTTTATCGATCGGAGGGGGCAGCAATCAGCCCCAGCATTTT
CASSLSIGGGSNQPQHF
>TRBV5-1|NA|NA|TRBJ2-7
TGCGCCAGCAGCTTGGGGGGGGGCCTCAACTACGAGCAGTACTTC
CASSLGGGLNYEQYF
>TRBV28|NA|NA|TRBJ2-7
TGTGCCAGCAGTTTATCAGGGGACGAGCAGTACTTC
CASSLSGDEQYF
>TRBV5-1|NA|NA|TRBJ2-7
TGCGCCAGCAGCTTGGCAGGGAATCCCTACGAGCAGTACTTC
CASSLAGNPYEQYF
>TRBV5-6|NA|NA|TRBJ1-1
TGTGCCAGCAGCTTGTTAGCAGGAAAGTATAACACTGAAGCTTTCTTT
CASSLLAGKYNTEAFF
>TRBV4-1|TRBD1|NA|TRBJ2-7
TGCGCCAGCAGCCCACATGGGACAGTTGGCCACTACGAGCAGTACTTC
CASSPHGTVGHYEQYF
>TRBV6-1|NA|NA|TRBJ1-2
TGTGCCAGCAGTGAAGCAAAAGGAAGTGGGGGGAACTATGGCTACACCTTC
CASSEAKGSGGNYGYTF
>TRBV19|TRBD1|NA|TRBJ1-3
TGTGCCAGTAGTATAGTAGGGACAGCTTCTGGAAACACCATATATTTT
CASSIVGTASGNTIYF
>TRBV6-1|TRBD1|once|TRBJ2-1
TGTGCCAGCAGGGAGACAGGGTTGAATGAGCAGTTCTTC
CASRETGLNEQFF
>TRBV7-9|NA|few|TRBJ1-5
TGTGCCAGCAGCTTCACGGGGGACTATCAGCCCCAGCATTTT
CASSFTGDYQPQHF
>TRBV4-1|NA|few|TRBJ1-5
TGCGCCAGCAGCCAAGATATGGGGGACAACAATCAGCCCCAGCATTTT
CASSQDMGDNNQPQHF
>TRBV4-2|TRBD1|medium-sized|TRBJ2-2
TGTGCCAGCAGCCTTAGGGGGCGCGGGAACACCGGGGAGCTGTTTTTT
CASSLRGRGNTGELFF
>TRBV5-1|NA|NA|TRBJ1-1
TGCGCCAGCAGCTTGGGGTGGACAGAGGGCACTGAAGCTTTCTTT
CASSLGWTEGTEAFF
>TRBV7-2|NA|NA|TRBJ1-3
TGTGCCAGCAGCTTAGTCGGGAGGTTTCCTGGAAACACCATATATTTT
CASSLVGRFPGNTIYF
>TRBV9|NA|once|TRBJ1-6
TGTGCCAGCAGCGTAGCAGGGCGGGGAAATTCACCCCTCCACTTT
CASSVAGRGNSPLHF